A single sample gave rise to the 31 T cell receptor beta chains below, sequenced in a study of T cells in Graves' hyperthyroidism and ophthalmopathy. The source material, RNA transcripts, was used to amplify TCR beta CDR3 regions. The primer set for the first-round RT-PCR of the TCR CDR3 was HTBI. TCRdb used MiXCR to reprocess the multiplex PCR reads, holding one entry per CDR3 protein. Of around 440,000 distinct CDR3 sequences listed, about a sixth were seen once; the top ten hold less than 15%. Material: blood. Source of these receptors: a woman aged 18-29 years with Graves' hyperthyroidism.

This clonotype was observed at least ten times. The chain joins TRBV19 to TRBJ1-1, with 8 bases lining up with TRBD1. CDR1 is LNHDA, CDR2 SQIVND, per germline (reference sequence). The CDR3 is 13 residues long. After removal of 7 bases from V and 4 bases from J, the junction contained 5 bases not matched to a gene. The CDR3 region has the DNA TGTGCCAGTATTCCCAGGGGGCGCACTGAAGCTTTCTTT. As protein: CASIPRGRTEAFF. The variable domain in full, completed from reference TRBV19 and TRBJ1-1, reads DGGITQSPKYLFRKEGQNVTLSCEQNLNHDAMYWYRQDPGQGLRLIYYSQIVNDFQKGDIAEGYSVSREKKESFPLTVTSAQKNPTAFYLCASIPRGRTEAFFGQGTRLTVV.

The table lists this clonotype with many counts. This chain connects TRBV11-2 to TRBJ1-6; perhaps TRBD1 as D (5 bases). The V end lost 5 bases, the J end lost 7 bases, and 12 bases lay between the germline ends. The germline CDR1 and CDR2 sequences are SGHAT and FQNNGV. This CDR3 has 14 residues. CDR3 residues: CASSQGRQNSPLHF. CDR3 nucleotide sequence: TGTGCCAGCAGCCAGGGACGGCAGAATTCACCCCTCCACTTT.

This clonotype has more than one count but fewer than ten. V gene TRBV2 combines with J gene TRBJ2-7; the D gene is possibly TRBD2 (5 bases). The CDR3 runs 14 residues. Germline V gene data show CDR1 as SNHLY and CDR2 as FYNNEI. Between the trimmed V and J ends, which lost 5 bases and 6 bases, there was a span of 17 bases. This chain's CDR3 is CASSLSGLLSEQYF. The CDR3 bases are TGTGCCAGCAGTTTATCCGGACTCCTCTCCGAGCAGTACTTC.

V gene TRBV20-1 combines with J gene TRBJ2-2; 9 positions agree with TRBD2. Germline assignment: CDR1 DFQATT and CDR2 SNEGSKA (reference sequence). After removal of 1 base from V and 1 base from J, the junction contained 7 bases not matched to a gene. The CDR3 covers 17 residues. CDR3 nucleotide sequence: TGCAGTGCTAGAGGGGTGAAGCGGGGGGAGAACACCGGGGAGCTGTTTTTT. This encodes CSARGVKRGENTGELFF.

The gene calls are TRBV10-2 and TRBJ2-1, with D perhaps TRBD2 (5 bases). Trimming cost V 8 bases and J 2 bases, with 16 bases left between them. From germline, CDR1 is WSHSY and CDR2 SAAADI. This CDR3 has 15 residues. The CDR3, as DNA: TGCGCCAGCCACGATGCGGGCGGGCCCTACAATGAGCAGTTCTTC. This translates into CASHDAGGPYNEQFF.

The CDR3 sequence: CASSLVQGPFLETQYF. The CDR3, as DNA: TGTGCCAGCAGCTTAGTCCAGGGACCGTTTTTGGAGACCCAGTACTTC. The chain links TRBV7-2 to TRBJ2-5; D tentatively reads TRBD1 or TRBD2 (5 bases each). The V gene lost 1 base and the J gene lost 5 bases, with 17 bases spanning the gap. This CDR3 has 16 residues. CDR1 is SGHTA and CDR2 is FQGNSA in the germline V gene.

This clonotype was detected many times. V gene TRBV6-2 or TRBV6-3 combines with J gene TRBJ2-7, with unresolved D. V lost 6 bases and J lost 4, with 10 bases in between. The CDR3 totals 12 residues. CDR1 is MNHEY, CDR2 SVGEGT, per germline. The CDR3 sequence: CASSLERYEQYF. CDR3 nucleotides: TGTGCCAGCAGCCTCGAGAGATACGAGCAGTACTTC.

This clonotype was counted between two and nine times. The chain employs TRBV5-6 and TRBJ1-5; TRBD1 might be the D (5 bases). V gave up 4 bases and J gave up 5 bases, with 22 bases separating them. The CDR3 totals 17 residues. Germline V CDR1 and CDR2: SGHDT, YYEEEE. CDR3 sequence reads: CASSAWGRDAGYQPQHF. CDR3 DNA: TGTGCCAGCAGCGCGTGGGGCCGGGACGCGGGGTATCAGCCCCAGCATTTT.

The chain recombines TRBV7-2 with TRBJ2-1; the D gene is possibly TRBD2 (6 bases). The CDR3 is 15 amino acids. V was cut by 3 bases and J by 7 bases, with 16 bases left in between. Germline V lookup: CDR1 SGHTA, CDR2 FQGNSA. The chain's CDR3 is CASSFEGGLRNEQFF. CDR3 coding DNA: TGTGCCAGCAGCTTCGAGGGAGGACTGAGGAATGAGCAGTTCTTC.

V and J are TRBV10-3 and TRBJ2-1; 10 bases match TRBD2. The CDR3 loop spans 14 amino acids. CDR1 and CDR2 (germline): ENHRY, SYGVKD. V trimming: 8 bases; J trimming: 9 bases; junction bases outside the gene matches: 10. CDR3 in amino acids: CAISERGGPGEQFF. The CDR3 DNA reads TGTGCCATCTCTGAGCGGGGGGGTCCCGGTGAGCAGTTCTTC.

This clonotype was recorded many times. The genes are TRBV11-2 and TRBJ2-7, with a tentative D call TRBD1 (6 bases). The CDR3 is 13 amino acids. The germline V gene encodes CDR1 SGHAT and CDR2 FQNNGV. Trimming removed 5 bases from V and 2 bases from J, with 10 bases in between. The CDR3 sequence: CASSPQGTYEQYF. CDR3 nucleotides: TGTGCCAGCAGCCCACAGGGCACCTACGAGCAGTACTTC.

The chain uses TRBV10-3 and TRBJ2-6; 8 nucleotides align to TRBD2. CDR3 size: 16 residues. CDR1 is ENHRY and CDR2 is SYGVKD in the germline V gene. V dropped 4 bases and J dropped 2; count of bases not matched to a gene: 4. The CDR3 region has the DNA TGTGCCATCAGTGTCGGGAGGGGGGCTGGGGCCAACGTCCTGACTTTC. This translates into CAISVGRGAGANVLTF.

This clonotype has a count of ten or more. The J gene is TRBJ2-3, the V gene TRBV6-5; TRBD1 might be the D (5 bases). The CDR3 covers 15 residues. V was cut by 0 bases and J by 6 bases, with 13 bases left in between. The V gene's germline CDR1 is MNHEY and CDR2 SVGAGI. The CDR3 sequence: CASSYSQLRADTQYF. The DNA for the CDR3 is TGTGCCAGCAGTTACTCGCAGCTCAGGGCTGATACGCAGTATTTT.

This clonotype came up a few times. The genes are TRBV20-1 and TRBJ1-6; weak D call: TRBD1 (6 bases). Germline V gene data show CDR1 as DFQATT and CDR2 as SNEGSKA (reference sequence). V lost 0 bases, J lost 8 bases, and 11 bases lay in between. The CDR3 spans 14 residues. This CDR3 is CSARDDRPDSPLHF. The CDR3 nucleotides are TGCAGTGCTAGAGATGACAGGCCGGATTCACCCCTCCACTTT.

CDR3 nucleotide sequence: TGTGCCAGCAGTTTGACTAGCGGGGGGGCTGGGCACTACAATGAGCAGTTCTTC. Its protein product is CASSLTSGGAGHYNEQFF. The rearrangement links TRBV27 to TRBJ2-1, with 14 bases matching TRBD2. The J segment lost 3 bases and the V segment lost 3 bases, leaving 7 bases of the junction unmatched. This CDR3 has 18 residues. The germline V gene encodes CDR1 MNHEY and CDR2 SMNVEV (reference sequence).

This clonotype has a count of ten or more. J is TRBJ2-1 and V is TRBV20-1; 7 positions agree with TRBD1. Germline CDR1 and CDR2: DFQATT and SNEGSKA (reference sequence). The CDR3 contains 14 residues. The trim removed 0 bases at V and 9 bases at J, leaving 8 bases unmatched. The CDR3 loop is CSARDMRGQAEQFF. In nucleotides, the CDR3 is TGCAGTGCTAGAGATATGAGGGGGCAGGCTGAGCAGTTCTTC.

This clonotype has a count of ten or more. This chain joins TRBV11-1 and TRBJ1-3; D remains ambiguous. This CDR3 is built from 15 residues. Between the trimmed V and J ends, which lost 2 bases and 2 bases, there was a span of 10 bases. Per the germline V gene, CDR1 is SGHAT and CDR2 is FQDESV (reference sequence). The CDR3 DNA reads TGTGCCAGCAGCTTACGTCGAGTAACTGGAAACACCATATATTTT. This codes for CASSLRRVTGNTIYF.

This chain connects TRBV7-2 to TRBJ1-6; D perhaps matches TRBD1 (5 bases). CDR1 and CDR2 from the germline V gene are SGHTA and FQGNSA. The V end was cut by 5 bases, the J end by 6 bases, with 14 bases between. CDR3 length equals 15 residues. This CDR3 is CASSLLDSFNSPLHF. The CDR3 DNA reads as TGTGCCAGCAGCCTACTTGACAGCTTTAATTCACCCCTCCACTTT.

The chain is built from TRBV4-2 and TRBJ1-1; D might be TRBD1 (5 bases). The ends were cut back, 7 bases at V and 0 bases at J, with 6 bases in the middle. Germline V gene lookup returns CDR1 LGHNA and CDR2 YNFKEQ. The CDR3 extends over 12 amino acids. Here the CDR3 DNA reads TGTGCCAGCATAGGGGTGAACACTGAAGCTTTCTTT. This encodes CASIGVNTEAFF.

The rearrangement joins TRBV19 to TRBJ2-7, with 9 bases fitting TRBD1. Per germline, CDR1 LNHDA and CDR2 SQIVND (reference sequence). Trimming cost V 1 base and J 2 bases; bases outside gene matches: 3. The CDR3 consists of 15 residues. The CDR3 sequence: CASSIGQGGTYEQYF. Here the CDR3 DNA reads TGTGCCAGTAGTATAGGACAGGGGGGAACCTACGAGCAGTACTTC.

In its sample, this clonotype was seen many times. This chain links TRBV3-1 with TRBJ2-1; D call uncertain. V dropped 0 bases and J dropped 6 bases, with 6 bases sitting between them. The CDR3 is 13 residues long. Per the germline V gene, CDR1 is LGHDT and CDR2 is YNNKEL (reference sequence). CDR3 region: CASSQDSGNEQFF. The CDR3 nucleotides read TGTGCCAGCAGCCAAGATTCCGGCAATGAGCAGTTCTTC.

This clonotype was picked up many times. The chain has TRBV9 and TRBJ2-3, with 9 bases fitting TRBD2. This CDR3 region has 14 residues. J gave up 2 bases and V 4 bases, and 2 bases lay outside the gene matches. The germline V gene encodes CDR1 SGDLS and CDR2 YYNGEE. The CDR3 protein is CASSSGGYTDTQYF. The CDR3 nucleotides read TGTGCCAGCAGCAGCGGGGGGTACACAGATACGCAGTATTTT.

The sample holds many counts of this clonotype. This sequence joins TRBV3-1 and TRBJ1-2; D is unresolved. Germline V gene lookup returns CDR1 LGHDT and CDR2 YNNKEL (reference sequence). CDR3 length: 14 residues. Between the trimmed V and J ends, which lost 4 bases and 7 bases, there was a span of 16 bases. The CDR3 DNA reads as TGTGCCAGCAGCCCAACTTTTGTTACTGGTGGCTACACCTTC. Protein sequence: CASSPTFVTGGYTF.

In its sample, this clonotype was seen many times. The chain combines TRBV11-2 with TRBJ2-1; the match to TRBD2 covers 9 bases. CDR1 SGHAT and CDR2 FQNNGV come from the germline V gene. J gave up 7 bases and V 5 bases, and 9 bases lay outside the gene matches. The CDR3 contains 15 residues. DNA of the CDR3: TGTGCCAGCAGCATAGCGGGAGAAAAGCAGAATGAGCAGTTCTTC. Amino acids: CASSIAGEKQNEQFF.

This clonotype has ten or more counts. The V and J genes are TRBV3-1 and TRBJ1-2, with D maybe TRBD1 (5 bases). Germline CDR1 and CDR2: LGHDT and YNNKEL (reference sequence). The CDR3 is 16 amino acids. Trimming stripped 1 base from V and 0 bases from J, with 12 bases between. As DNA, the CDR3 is TGTGCCAGCAGCCAAGTGGGAGGGGCCACTAACTATGGCTACACCTTC. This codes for CASSQVGGATNYGYTF.

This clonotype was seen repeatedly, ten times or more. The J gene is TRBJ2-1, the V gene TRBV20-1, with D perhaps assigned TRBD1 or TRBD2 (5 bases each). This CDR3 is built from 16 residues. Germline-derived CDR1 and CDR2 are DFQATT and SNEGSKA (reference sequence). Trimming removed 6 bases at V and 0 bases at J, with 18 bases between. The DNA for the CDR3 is TGCAGTGCGACGGATGGGGGTCCAGGCTCCTACAATGAGCAGTTCTTC. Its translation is CSATDGGPGSYNEQFF.

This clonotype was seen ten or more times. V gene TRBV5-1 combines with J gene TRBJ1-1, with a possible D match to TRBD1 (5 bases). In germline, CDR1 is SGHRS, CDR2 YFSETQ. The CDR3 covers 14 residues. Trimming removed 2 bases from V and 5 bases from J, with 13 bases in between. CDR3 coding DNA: TGCGCCAGCAGCTTATCAGGGCAGGTTACTGAAGCTTTCTTT. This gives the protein CASSLSGQVTEAFF. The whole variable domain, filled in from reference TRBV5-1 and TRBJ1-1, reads KAGVTQTPRYLIKTRGQQVTLSCSPISGHRSVSWYQQTPGQGLQFLFEYFSETQRNKGNFPGRFSGRQFSNSRSEMNVSTLELGDSALYLCASSLSGQVTEAFFGQGTRLTVV.

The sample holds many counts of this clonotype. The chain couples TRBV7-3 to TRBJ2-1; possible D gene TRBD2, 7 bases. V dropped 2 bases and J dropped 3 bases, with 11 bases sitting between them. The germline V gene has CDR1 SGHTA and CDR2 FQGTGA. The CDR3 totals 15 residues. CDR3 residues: CASSLEGGVYNEQFF. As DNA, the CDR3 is TGTGCCAGCAGCTTAGAGGGGGGGGTCTACAATGAGCAGTTCTTC.

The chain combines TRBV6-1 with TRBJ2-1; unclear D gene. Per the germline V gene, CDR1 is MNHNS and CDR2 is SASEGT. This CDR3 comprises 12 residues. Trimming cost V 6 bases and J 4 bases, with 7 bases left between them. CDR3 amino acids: CASSPLYNEQFF. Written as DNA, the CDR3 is TGTGCCAGCAGCCCACTTTACAATGAGCAGTTCTTC.

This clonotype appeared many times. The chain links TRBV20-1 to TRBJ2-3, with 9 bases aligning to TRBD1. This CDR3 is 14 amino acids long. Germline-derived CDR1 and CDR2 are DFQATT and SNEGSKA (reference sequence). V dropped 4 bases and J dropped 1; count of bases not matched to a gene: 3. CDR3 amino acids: CSAKGQGGTDTQYF. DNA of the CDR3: TGCAGTGCTAAGGGACAGGGAGGCACAGATACGCAGTATTTT.

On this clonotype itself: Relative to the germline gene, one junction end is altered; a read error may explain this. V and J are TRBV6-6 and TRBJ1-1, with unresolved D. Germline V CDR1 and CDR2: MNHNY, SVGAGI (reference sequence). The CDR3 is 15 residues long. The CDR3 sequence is CASSYSNGFLAEAFF. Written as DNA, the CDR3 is TGTGCCAGCAGCTACTCGAACGGGTTTCTTGCTGAAGCTTTCTTT.